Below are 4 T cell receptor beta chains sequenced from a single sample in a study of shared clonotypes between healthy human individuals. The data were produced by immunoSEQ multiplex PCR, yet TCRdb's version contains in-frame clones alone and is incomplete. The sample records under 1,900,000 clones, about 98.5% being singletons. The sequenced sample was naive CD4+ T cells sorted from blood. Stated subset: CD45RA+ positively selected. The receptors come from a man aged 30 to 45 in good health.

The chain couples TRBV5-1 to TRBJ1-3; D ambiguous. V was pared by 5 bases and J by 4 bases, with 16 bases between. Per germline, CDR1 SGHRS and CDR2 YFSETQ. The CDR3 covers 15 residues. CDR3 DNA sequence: TGCGCCAGCAGTCGAGGGAACCCGCAAGGAAACACCATATATTTT. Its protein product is CASSRGNPQGNTIYF.

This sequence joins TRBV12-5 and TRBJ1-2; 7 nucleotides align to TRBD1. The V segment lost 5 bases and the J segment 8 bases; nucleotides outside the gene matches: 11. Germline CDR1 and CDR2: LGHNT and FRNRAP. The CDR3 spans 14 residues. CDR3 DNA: TGTGCTAGTGGTCCCCGACAGGGCGGAAGCGGCTACACCTTC. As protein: CASGPRQGGSGYTF.

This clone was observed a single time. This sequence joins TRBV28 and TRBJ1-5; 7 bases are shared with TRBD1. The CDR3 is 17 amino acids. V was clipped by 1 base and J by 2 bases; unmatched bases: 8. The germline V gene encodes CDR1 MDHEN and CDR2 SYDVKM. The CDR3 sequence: CASSLLDNRGRNQPQHF. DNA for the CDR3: TGTGCCAGCAGTTTATTAGATAACAGGGGTCGCAATCAGCCCCAGCATTTT.

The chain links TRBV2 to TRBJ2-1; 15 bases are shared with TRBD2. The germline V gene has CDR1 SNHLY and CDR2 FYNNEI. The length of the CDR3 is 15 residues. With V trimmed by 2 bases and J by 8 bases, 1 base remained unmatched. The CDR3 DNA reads TGTGCCAGCAGTGAAAGGACTAGCGGGAGGGATGAGCAGTTCTTC. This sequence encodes CASSERTSGRDEQFF. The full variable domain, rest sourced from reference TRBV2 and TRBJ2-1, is EPEVTQTPSHQVTQMGQEVILRCVPISNHLYFYWYRQILGQKVEFLVSFYNNEISEKSEIFDDQFSVERPDGSNFTLKIRSTKLEDSAMYFCASSERTSGRDEQFFGPGTRLTVL.